Listed below are T cell receptor beta chains from one sample, sequenced in a study of tumor-infiltrating lymphocytes in primary liver carcinoma. TCRdb re-analysed the multiplex PCR reads in MiXCR, keeping a single row per CDR3 protein. The top ten clones hold roughly 8.9% of a sample with around 330,000 distinct CDR3 sequences, 50% to 70% of them seen once. The sample was peripheral blood. Every receptor here comes from a middle-aged man with primary liver carcinoma and hepatitis B virus infection. CDR3s include the opening cysteine and the closing phenylalanine or tryptophan. The D gene is left open where the match is weak. The size entry is marked missing in some rows and otherwise reads once, few, many or a size class.

CSVARVGTRYF,TGCAGCGTTGCCAGGGTTGGGACCCGGTACTTC,TRBV29-1,TRBJ2-5,NA,NA
CASSSGTENTGELFF,TGTGCAAGCAGCTCCGGGACCGAAAACACCGGGGAGCTATTTTTT,TRBV12-3/TRBV12-4,TRBJ2-2,NA,NA
CAWSQPGNTIYF,TGTGCCTGGAGTCAGCCTGGAAACACCATATATTTT,TRBV30,TRBJ1-3,NA,NA
CATAPRGEYNEQFF,TGTGCCACCGCACCAAGGGGGGAGTACAATGAGCAGTTCTTC,TRBV6-2/TRBV6-3,TRBJ2-1,many,NA
CASSWGLTVLSSYNEQFF,TGTGCCAGCAGCTGGGGACTCACCGTCTTGAGCTCCTACAATGAGCAGTTCTTC,TRBV11-1,TRBJ2-1,NA,NA
CASSQDRNTQYF,TGCGCCAGCAGCCAAGATAGGAATACGCAGTATTTT,TRBV4-1,TRBJ2-3,once,NA
CASSLTRDRLKTGELFF,TGTGCCAGCAGCTTAACCCGGGACAGGCTGAAGACCGGGGAGCTGTTTTTT,TRBV7-3,TRBJ2-2,NA,TRBD1
CASSEGLAGAGELFF,TGTGCCAGCAGTGAAGGACTAGCGGGAGCCGGGGAGCTGTTTTTT,TRBV6-1,TRBJ2-2,few,TRBD2
CASSLTGGVIYGYTF,TGTGCCAGCAGTTTGACAGGGGGGGTCATCTATGGCTACACCTTC,TRBV6-5,TRBJ1-2,many,TRBD1
CASSLARPPNDEQFF,TGTGCCAGCAGCTTAGCGCGACCCCCTAACGATGAGCAGTTCTTC,TRBV7-9,TRBJ2-1,NA,NA